The source of this TCR beta chain is a study of CD8+CD57+ T cells in acquired aplastic anemia. With respect to this clonotype: The antigen is unknown.

Both TCR beta VDJ combination and CDR3 sequence profiling were carried out. Genomic DNA was the template for this profiling. MiXCR, applied by TCRdb to the reads, yields one record per CDR3 protein. The table has about 190,000 distinct CDR3 sequences, over 60% seen once. Findings and limits, study-wide: CD8+ Simpson's diversity did not differ significantly between patients and controls. Found in both controls and patients were approximately 29 CD8+ CDR3 sequences.

This clonotype originated in a human donor with severe aplastic anemia or a healthy control (not recorded which). The sample taken for sequencing was sorted CD4+, CD8+, or CD8+CD57+ T cells (not recorded which) from PBMCs.

CDR3 residues: CASSVVGLARSEQFF. CDR3 sequence (DNA): TGTGCCAGCAGCGTAGTGGGACTAGCGAGAAGTGAGCAGTTCTTC. The chain is built from TRBV9 and TRBJ2-1; 10 bases align to TRBD2. V gave up 0 bases and J gave up 9 bases; unmatched junction bases: 6. This CDR3 has 15 amino acids. The germline V gene has CDR1 SGDLS and CDR2 YYNGEE.